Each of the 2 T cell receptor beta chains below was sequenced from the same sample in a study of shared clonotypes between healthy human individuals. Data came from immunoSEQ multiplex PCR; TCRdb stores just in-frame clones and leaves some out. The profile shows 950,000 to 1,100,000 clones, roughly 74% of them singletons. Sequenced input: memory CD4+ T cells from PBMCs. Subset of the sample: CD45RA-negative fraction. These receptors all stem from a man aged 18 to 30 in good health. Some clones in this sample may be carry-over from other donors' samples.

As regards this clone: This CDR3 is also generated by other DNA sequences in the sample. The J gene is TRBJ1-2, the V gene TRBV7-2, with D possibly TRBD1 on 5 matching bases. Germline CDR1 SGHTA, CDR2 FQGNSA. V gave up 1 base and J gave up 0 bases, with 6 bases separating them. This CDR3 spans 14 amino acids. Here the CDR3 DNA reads TGTGCCAGCAGCTTAGGGACAACTAACTATGGCTACACCTTC. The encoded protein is CASSLGTTNYGYTF. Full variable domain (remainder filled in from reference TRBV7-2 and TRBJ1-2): GAGVSQSPSNKVTEKGKDVELRCDPISGHTALYWYRQSLGQGLEFLIYFQGNSAPDKSGLPSDRFSAERTGGSVSTLTIQRTQQEDSAVYLCASSLGTTNYGYTFGSGTRLTVV.

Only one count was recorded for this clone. CDR3 DNA: TGTGCCATCATGGGGGGGGATACGCAGTATTTT. Protein sequence: CAIMGGDTQYF. V and J are TRBV10-3 and TRBJ2-3, with 7 nucleotides matching TRBD2. From germline, CDR1 is ENHRY and CDR2 SYGVKD. The length of the CDR3 is 11 residues. The ends lost 7 bases at V and 6 bases at J; junction bases unmatched: 1.